The 9 T cell receptor beta chains reported below all come from one sample, sequenced in a study of early T cells in non-severe SARS-CoV-2 infection. TCRdb re-called the 5' RACE reads with MiXCR, one entry per CDR3 protein. Altogether over 50,000 distinct CDR3 sequences are present, approximately 12% being singletons, with the ten largest covering approximately 2.9%. The sequencing sample was made of whole blood. The source of these receptors is an adult who was a healthcare worker with PCR-confirmed SARS-CoV-2 infection or an uninfected control (not recorded which).

The chain has TRBV29-1 and TRBJ1-1; tentative D call: TRBD1 (5 bases). In germline, CDR1 is SQVTM, CDR2 ANQGSEA. The CDR3 extends over 14 amino acids. The ends were cut back, 3 bases at V and 3 bases at J, with 14 bases in the middle. The CDR3 DNA reads TGCAGCGTTGAGGGGGGGGAGTGGTACACTGAAGCTTTCTTT. Amino acids: CSVEGGEWYTEAFF.

As concerns this clonotype: One end of the junction is discordant with germline, which a read error may explain. The chain combines TRBV6-2 or TRBV6-3 with TRBJ2-1; 15 bases map to TRBD2. Germline CDR1 MNHEY, CDR2 SVGEGT. The CDR3 length is 13 residues. CDR3 region: CASRTGTSGGSSF. In nucleotides, the CDR3 is TGTGCCAGCAGGACCGGGACTAGCGGGGGGAGCTCTTTC.

This rearrangement joins TRBV6-5 to TRBJ1-5; 8 nucleotides align to TRBD1. The CDR3 is 13 residues long. Germline CDR1 reads MNHEY; CDR2 reads SVGAGI. Unmatched junction bases numbered 4, after V lost 7 bases and J lost 5 bases. CDR3 residues: CASNQGADQPQHF. CDR3 coding DNA: TGTGCCAGCAATCAGGGGGCGGATCAGCCCCAGCATTTT.

V usage is TRBV2 and J usage is TRBJ1-6; a possible D gene is TRBD1 (6 bases). In germline, CDR1 is SNHLY, CDR2 FYNNEI. Deletions cut 6 bases from V and 3 bases from J, with 12 bases between. The CDR3 has 15 residues. Here the CDR3 DNA reads TGTGCCAGCAGAGAGACAGGACTCTATAATTCACCCCTCCACTTT. It specifies CASRETGLYNSPLHF.

The genes are TRBV6-5 and TRBJ1-2; perhaps TRBD1 as D (6 bases). The CDR3 is made up of 13 amino acids. Germline CDR1 MNHEY, CDR2 SVGAGI. Trimming cost V 3 bases and J 4 bases, with 9 bases left between them. DNA for the CDR3: TGTGCCAGCAGTTATCTAGGGGGCTATGGCTACACCTTC. Amino acid sequence: CASSYLGGYGYTF.

This clonotype was detected only a few times. The chain carries TRBV12-3 or TRBV12-4 and TRBJ2-7; 9 nucleotides agree with TRBD1. The CDR3 runs to 15 residues. V dropped 4 bases and J dropped 2; count of bases not matched to a gene: 6. The CDR3 sequence: CASSSRDRVPYEQYF. In DNA form, the CDR3 reads TGTGCCAGCAGTTCCCGGGACAGGGTTCCCTACGAGCAGTACTTC.

This sequence joins TRBV12-3 or TRBV12-4 and TRBJ2-5, with TRBD1 as a possible D gene (5 bases). CDR3 length: 15 amino acids. Trimming took off 5 bases at V and 5 bases at J, with 18 bases between the two ends. The CDR3 protein is CASSKQGAGPETQYF. The CDR3 nucleotides are TGTGCCAGCAGTAAGCAAGGGGCAGGCCCGGAGACCCAGTACTTC.

Many counts were recorded for this clonotype. The chain couples TRBV6-1 to TRBJ1-5; no firm D call. V was cut by 0 bases and J by 4 bases, with 4 bases left in between. Germline values: CDR1 MNHNS, CDR2 SASEGT. This CDR3 has 13 amino acids. The CDR3 protein is CASSEARNQPQHF. The CDR3, as DNA: TGTGCCAGCAGTGAAGCTCGAAATCAGCCCCAGCATTTT.

This clonotype was observed a handful of times. The V call is TRBV10-3, the J call TRBJ2-5; D perhaps matches TRBD2 (5 bases). Between the trimmed V and J ends, which lost 10 bases and 2 bases, there was a span of 8 bases. Germline V gene sequence: CDR1 ENHRY, CDR2 SYGVKD. The CDR3 contains 11 residues. The CDR3 here is CATRTQETQYF. In nucleotides, the CDR3 is TGTGCCACCAGGACTCAAGAGACCCAGTACTTC.